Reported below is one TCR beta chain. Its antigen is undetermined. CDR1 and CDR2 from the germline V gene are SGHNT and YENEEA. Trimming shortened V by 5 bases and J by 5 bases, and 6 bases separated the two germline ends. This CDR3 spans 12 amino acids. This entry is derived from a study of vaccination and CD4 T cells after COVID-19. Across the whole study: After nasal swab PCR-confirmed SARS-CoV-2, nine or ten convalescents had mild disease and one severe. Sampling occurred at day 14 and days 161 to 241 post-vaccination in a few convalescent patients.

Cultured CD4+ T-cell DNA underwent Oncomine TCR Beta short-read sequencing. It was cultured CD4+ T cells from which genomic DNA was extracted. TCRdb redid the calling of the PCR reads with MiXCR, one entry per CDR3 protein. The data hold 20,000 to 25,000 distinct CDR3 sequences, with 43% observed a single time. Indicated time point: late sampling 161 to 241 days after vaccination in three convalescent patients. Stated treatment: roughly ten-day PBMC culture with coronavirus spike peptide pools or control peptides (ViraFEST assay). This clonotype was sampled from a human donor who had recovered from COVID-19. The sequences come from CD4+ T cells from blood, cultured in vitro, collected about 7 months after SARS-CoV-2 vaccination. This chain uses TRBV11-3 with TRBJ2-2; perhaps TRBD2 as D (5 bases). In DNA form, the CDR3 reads TGTGCCAGCAGCCGCGGGACCGGGGAGCTGTTTTTT. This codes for CASSRGTGELFF.